This T cell receptor (beta chain) was profiled in a study of T cell clones after liver transplantation. Study-wide background: Three of the eight recipients were HCV-positive; the rest had non-autoimmune, non-viral transplant indications.

Turning to this clone: The antigen is not known.

Study-level findings and limits: In a couple of subjects, few donor cells limited the measurable donor-reactive repertoire.

Sorting of unstimulated PBMCs yielded separate CD3+CD4+ and CD3+CD8+ fractions. Trimming removed 5 bases at V and 2 bases at J, with 16 bases between. There are 16 residues in the CDR3. Looked up from germline, CDR1 is SGHDT and CDR2 is YYEEEE. Produced via immunoSEQ multiplex PCR; TCRdb's table is partial and in-frame only. The sample includes roughly 53,000 clones, more than 70% of them seen just once. The rearrangement uses TRBV5-6 and TRBJ2-2; the D is unclear. The receptor's source is a human patient who received a liver transplant. T cells may partly derive from the graft donor. Source: CD4+ T cells from blood, taken at the 22-month timepoint. The CDR3 here is CASSSLARKNTGELFF. For the CDR3, the DNA is TGTGCCAGCAGTTCCCTGGCACGGAAAAACACCGGGGAGCTGTTTTTT. The variable domain in full, with the rest retrieved from reference TRBV5-6 and TRBJ2-2, is DAGVTQSPTHLIKTRGQQVTLRCSPKSGHDTVSWYQQALGQGPQFIFQYYEEEERQRGNFPDRFSGHQFPNYSSELNVNALLLGDSALYLCASSSLARKNTGELFFGEGSRLTVL.